This T cell receptor (beta chain) was recorded in a study of blood T cell repertoires in COVID-19. The protocol was immunoSEQ multiplex PCR, while the TCRdb copy is restricted to in-frame clones and leaves out a portion. The data show 310,000 or so clones, 85% to 90% seen once. The germline V gene encodes CDR1 MNHNS and CDR2 SASEGT. The CDR3 is 15 residues long. V was pared by 2 bases and J by 4 bases, with 5 bases of the junction left unmatched. The chain combines TRBV6-1 with TRBJ2-1, with 7 bases matching TRBD2. The sequence derives from a young woman who had recovered from COVID-19. Input material: PBMCs or T cells enriched from blood (not recorded which). The DNA for the CDR3 is TGTGCCAGCAGTGAAACTAGAGCGGGGTACAATGAGCAGTTCTTC. Residues: CASSETRAGYNEQFF.